These 8 T cell receptor beta chains were all obtained from the same sample, sequenced in a study of PD-1 blockade in classical Hodgkin lymphoma. Time point of the sample: cycle 4 day 1 (C4D1), after more than five weeks of nivolumab. Relapses following autologous stem cell transplantation were seen in all patients, with brentuximab vedotin exposure varying. Assay: immunoSEQ multiplex PCR; the TCRdb copy retains only in-frame clones and omits some. This table holds some 93,000 clones, 75% to 85% found once. Sequenced material: peripheral blood mononuclear cells (PBMCs), taken before the fourth cycle of nivolumab. The receptors were gathered from a human donor with classical Hodgkin lymphoma.

The chain uses TRBV10-3 and TRBJ1-1; TRBD1 might be the D (5 bases). V dropped 11 bases and J dropped 0 bases, with 25 bases sitting between them. CDR1 ENHRY and CDR2 SYGVKD come from the germline V gene. CDR3 size: 17 residues. The CDR3 nucleotides read TGTGCCTCCCGGCCGGGCAGGGCAGAGAACATGAACACTGAAGCTTTCTTT. Its protein is CASRPGRAENMNTEAFF.

This chain uses TRBV4-1 with TRBJ2-7; unclear D gene. Germline V CDR1 and CDR2: MGHRA, YSYEKL. V gave up 0 bases and J gave up 6 bases, with 12 bases separating them. The CDR3 totals 14 residues. Here the CDR3 reads CASSQERRGVEQYF. In nucleotides, the CDR3 is TGCGCCAGCAGCCAAGAACGGCGAGGAGTCGAGCAGTACTTC.

J is TRBJ2-1 and V is TRBV27, with D unclear. V was pared by 2 bases and J by 7 bases, with 9 bases between. Per germline, CDR1 MNHEY and CDR2 SMNVEV (reference sequence). The CDR3 is 13 residues long. Here the CDR3 DNA reads TGTGCCAGCAGTTTAGGGCTGGCGAATGAGCAGTTCTTC. Translated, it gives CASSLGLANEQFF.

This clone showed up just once. This chain uses TRBV6-5 with TRBJ1-4; 9 positions match TRBD1. Trimming cost V 6 bases and J 7 bases; bases outside gene matches: 6. The CDR3 has 14 residues. CDR1 MNHEY and CDR2 SVGAGI come from the germline V gene. CDR3 DNA: TGTGCCAGCAGCCGACAGGGGGATGCTGAAAAACTGTTTTTT. This translates into CASSRQGDAEKLFF.

This chain links TRBV29-1 with TRBJ1-3; D not resolved. CDR1 and CDR2 from the germline V gene are SQVTM and ANQGSEA. Trimming removed 6 bases from V and 4 bases from J, with 10 bases in between. This CDR3 is built from 12 residues. In DNA form, the CDR3 reads TGCAGCGTCGAGTCGGGGGGAAACACCATATATTTT. It yields the protein CSVESGGNTIYF.

V and J are TRBV5-1 and TRBJ2-7; TRBD2 aligns across 13 bases. The CDR3 has 14 amino acids. After removal of 7 bases from V and 0 bases from J, the junction contained 1 base not matched to a gene. CDR1 is SGHRS and CDR2 is YFSETQ in the germline V gene. The CDR3 coding sequence is TGCGCCAGCCGGACTAGCGGGAGCTCCTACGAGCAGTACTTC. It is translated as CASRTSGSSYEQYF.

This rearrangement joins TRBV9 to TRBJ2-5, with D hard to call. This CDR3 is 13 amino acids long. Per germline, CDR1 SGDLS and CDR2 YYNGEE. V shed 2 bases and J shed 5 bases, with 10 bases lying between them. The CDR3 nucleotides are TGTGCCAGCAGCGTTATCAGTGGGGAGACCCAGTACTTC. The encoded protein is CASSVISGETQYF.

The genes are TRBV6-4 and TRBJ2-3, with 9 bases matching TRBD2. The CDR3 length is 14 residues. The ends lost 6 bases at V and 5 bases at J; junction bases unmatched: 6. CDR1 MRHNA and CDR2 SNTAGT come from the germline V gene. The CDR3: CASSLQTSGDTQYF. Written as DNA, the CDR3 is TGTGCCAGCAGCCTTCAGACTAGCGGAGATACGCAGTATTTT.